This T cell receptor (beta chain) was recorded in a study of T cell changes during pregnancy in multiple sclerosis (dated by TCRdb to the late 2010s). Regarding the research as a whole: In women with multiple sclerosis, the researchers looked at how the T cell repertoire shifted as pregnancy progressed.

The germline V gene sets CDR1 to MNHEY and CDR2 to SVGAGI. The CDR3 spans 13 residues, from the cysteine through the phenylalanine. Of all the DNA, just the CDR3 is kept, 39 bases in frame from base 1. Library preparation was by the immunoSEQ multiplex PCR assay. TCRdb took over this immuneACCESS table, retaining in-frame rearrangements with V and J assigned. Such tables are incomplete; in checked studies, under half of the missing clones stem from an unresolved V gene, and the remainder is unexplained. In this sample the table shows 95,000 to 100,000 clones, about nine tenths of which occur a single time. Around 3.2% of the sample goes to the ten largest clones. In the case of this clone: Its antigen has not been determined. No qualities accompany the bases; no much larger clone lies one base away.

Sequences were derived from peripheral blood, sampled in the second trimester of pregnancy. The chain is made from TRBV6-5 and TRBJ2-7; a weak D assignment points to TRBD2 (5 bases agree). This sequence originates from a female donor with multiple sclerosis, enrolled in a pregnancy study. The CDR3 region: CPRAGEKSYEQYF. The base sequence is TGTCCCCGGGCTGGGGAGAAAAGCTACGAGCAGTACTTC.